The present entry profiles one T cell receptor (beta chain) with its context. Its cognate antigen is unknown. These data belong to a study of CD8+ T cells in alopecia areata. Regarding the study as a whole: Lesional scalp, especially alopecia totalis/universalis, showed higher clonality than normal scalp.

RNA was extracted and reverse transcribed into cDNA as the sequencing template. Using immunoSEQ multiplex PCR, the repertoire was profiled, and TCRdb retains in-frame clones only, with some absent. The sample has 150,000 or so clones, 45% to 60% seen once. After removal of 3 bases from V and 6 bases from J, the junction contained 6 bases not matched to a gene. Germline lookup yields CDR1 SEHNR and CDR2 FQNEAQ (reference sequence). CDR3 length: 14 residues. It was from alopecia areata patients that lesional scalp punch biopsies and peripheral blood were collected. Sorted out of PBMCs were CD4+ T cells and CD8+ T cells.

This specimen was CD8+ T cells sorted from blood, taken at week 0. The sequence was collected from a human donor with alopecia areata. V is TRBV7-9 and J is TRBJ2-5; 8 positions match TRBD2. In DNA form, the CDR3 reads TGTGCCAGCAGCTTGAGCGGGGGCAGAAAGACCCAGTACTTC. It is translated as CASSLSGGRKTQYF.